The TCR beta chain described here comes from a study of shared clonotypes between healthy human individuals. Sequencing was performed with immunoSEQ multiplex PCR; in TCRdb, only in-frame clones are kept and a portion is missing. The sample carries about 2.2 million clones, 93% recorded once. Trimming took off 8 bases at V and 4 bases at J, with 23 bases between the two ends. CDR3 length equals 16 residues. Germline lookup yields CDR1 SEHNR and CDR2 FQNEAQ (reference sequence). Naive CD8 cells comprised CD45RO-negative, CCR7-positively selected cells, excluding terminally differentiated effector memory CD45RA+ cells.

This rearrangement joins TRBV7-9 to TRBJ1-2; D is possibly TRBD1 (6 bases). Sequences were obtained from naive CD8+ T cells from PBMCs. The clonotype comes from a man between 18 and 29 years old in good health. Some clones in this sample may be carry-over from other donors' samples. The CDR3 sequence is CASLSASQGMSYGYTF. In DNA, the CDR3 is TGTGCCAGCTTATCCGCAAGCCAGGGGATGAGCTATGGCTACACCTTC.